Listed below are T cell receptor beta chains from one sample, sequenced in a study of regulatory T cells in long-lasting Graves disease. TCRdb re-called the multiplex PCR reads through MiXCR, storing one row per CDR3 protein. The sample has about 240,000 distinct CDR3 sequences, 20% to 25% seen once. Source: peripheral blood mononuclear cells (PBMCs), taken at new diagnosis, from a patient treated with antithyroid drugs. The receptor source for this set is a female donor with Graves disease. Both conserved end residues are part of each CDR3. Each record gives: clone size, V gene, D gene, J gene, CDR3 protein, CDR3 DNA. The D gene is left open where the match is weak. Expanded clones are given a class, and other clones once, few, many or no size at all.

size: many; V: TRBV7-2; D: TRBD1; J: TRBJ2-1; CDR3: CASSPRQGSYYHEQFF; DNA: TGTGCCAGCAGCCCTAGACAGGGAAGTTACTACCATGAGCAGTTCTTC
size: .; V: TRBV5-1; D: TRBD1; J: TRBJ1-1; CDR3: CASSWTGLNTEAFF; DNA: TGCGCCAGCAGCTGGACAGGTTTGAACACTGAAGCTTTCTTT
size: many; V: TRBV7-9; D: .; J: TRBJ2-5; CDR3: CASSPTGTRETQYF; DNA: TGTGCCAGCAGCCCAACAGGGACTCGGGAGACCCAGTACTTC
size: many; V: TRBV11-2; D: TRBD2; J: TRBJ2-7; CDR3: CASSLGPGTSGGYEQYF; DNA: TGTGCCAGCAGCTTAGGCCCAGGGACTAGCGGGGGTTACGAGCAGTACTTC
size: many; V: TRBV11-2; D: .; J: TRBJ2-3; CDR3: CASSLERMDTQYF; DNA: TGTGCCAGCAGCTTAGAGAGAATGGATACGCAGTATTTT
size: many; V: TRBV7-2; D: TRBD1; J: TRBJ2-2; CDR3: CASSFVDRGGGELFF; DNA: TGTGCCAGCAGCTTCGTAGACAGGGGGGGCGGGGAGCTGTTTTTT
size: many; V: TRBV2; D: .; J: TRBJ2-1; CDR3: CASSDGAPEQFF; DNA: TGTGCCAGCAGTGACGGGGCCCCTGAGCAGTTCTTC
size: .; V: TRBV4-3; D: .; J: TRBJ1-5; CDR3: CASSQDYNNQPQHF; DNA: TGCGCCAGCAGCCAAGATTATAACAATCAGCCCCAGCATTTT
size: many; V: TRBV4-3; D: .; J: TRBJ2-3; CDR3: CASSQGAGAVTDTQYF; DNA: TGCGCCAGCAGCCAAGGGGCGGGGGCGGTCACAGATACGCAGTATTTT
size: few; V: TRBV14; D: TRBD2; J: TRBJ2-5; CDR3: CASSQDGGRALPQYF; DNA: TGTGCCAGCAGCCAAGACGGGGGGAGGGCCCTTCCCCAGTACTTC
size: many; V: TRBV27; D: TRBD2; J: TRBJ2-1; CDR3: CASSTGTSANEQFF; DNA: TGTGCCAGCAGTACCGGGACTAGCGCCAATGAGCAGTTCTTC
size: many; V: TRBV15; D: TRBD1; J: TRBJ2-1; CDR3: CATSRGQGAYNEQFF; DNA: TGTGCCACCAGCAGGGGACAGGGGGCCTACAATGAGCAGTTCTTC
size: many; V: TRBV7-2; D: .; J: TRBJ1-3; CDR3: CASSPPTTGSGNTIYF; DNA: TGTGCCAGCAGCCCGCCTACAACAGGATCCGGAAACACCATATATTTT
size: many; V: TRBV6-2/TRBV6-3; D: .; J: TRBJ2-5; CDR3: CASAEGLLQETQYF; DNA: TGTGCCAGCGCGGAAGGACTTCTACAAGAGACCCAGTACTTC
size: many; V: TRBV6-2/TRBV6-3; D: .; J: TRBJ2-7; CDR3: CASSQGRANNLDEQYF; DNA: TGTGCCAGCAGCCAAGGACGGGCGAACAACCTCGACGAGCAGTACTTC
size: .; V: TRBV19; D: .; J: TRBJ1-6; CDR3: CASSGADVNSPLHF; DNA: TGTGCCAGTAGTGGGGCAGACGTGAATTCACCCCTCCACTTT
size: once; V: TRBV2; D: TRBD2; J: TRBJ2-2; CDR3: CASKARLAGGNTGELFF; DNA: TGTGCCAGCAAGGCACGTCTAGCGGGGGGTAACACCGGGGAGCTGTTTTTT
size: many; V: TRBV20-1; D: .; J: TRBJ2-1; CDR3: CSAPDSQRVDEQFF; DNA: TGCAGTGCTCCTGACTCCCAGCGGGTCGATGAGCAGTTCTTC
size: many; V: TRBV25-1; D: TRBD1; J: TRBJ2-5; CDR3: CASSELEGGVSASETQYF; DNA: TGTGCCAGCAGTGAATTGGAAGGGGGCGTTTCAGCTTCAGAGACCCAGTACTTC
size: many; V: TRBV6-5; D: .; J: TRBJ2-1; CDR3: CASSYGSDKRGYNEQFF; DNA: TGTGCCAGCAGTTACGGGTCGGACAAAAGGGGATACAATGAGCAGTTCTTC
size: few; V: TRBV3-1; D: .; J: TRBJ2-1; CDR3: CASSQDPFELYEQFF; DNA: TGTGCCAGCAGCCAAGACCCGTTCGAGTTGTATGAGCAGTTCTTC
size: many; V: TRBV18; D: .; J: TRBJ2-1; CDR3: CASSPPAVGDSNEQFF; DNA: TGTGCCAGCTCACCACCGGCGGTGGGGGACTCCAATGAGCAGTTCTTC
size: .; V: TRBV6-1; D: .; J: TRBJ2-6; CDR3: CASSQRANVPTF; DNA: TGTGCCAGCAGTCAGAGGGCCAACGTCCCGACTTTC
size: few; V: TRBV24-1; D: TRBD2; J: TRBJ2-1; CDR3: CATSDSSAGGYYNEQFF; DNA: TGTGCCACCAGTGATTCTTCAGCGGGGGGTTACTACAATGAGCAGTTCTTC
size: many; V: TRBV4-1; D: TRBD1; J: TRBJ1-4; CDR3: CASSQDDRGEKLFF; DNA: TGCGCCAGCAGCCAAGATGACAGGGGAGAAAAACTGTTTTTT
size: many; V: TRBV10-3; D: .; J: TRBJ2-1; CDR3: CAISESPISEQFF; DNA: TGTGCCATCAGTGAGAGCCCCATCAGTGAGCAGTTCTTC
size: many; V: TRBV10-3; D: .; J: TRBJ1-5; CDR3: CAISGADNQPQHF; DNA: TGTGCCATCAGTGGGGCAGACAATCAGCCCCAGCATTTT
size: many; V: TRBV20-1; D: TRBD2; J: TRBJ2-1; CDR3: CSATEPGGRFYEQFF; DNA: TGCAGTGCGACCGAGCCGGGAGGACGATTCTATGAGCAGTTCTTC
size: many; V: TRBV14; D: .; J: TRBJ2-1; CDR3: CASSQGRVRPYNEQFF; DNA: TGTGCCAGCAGCCAAGGAAGGGTTCGTCCCTACAATGAGCAGTTCTTC
size: few; V: TRBV4-3; D: TRBD1; J: TRBJ1-2; CDR3: CASSQALPGGRGGYTF; DNA: TGCGCCAGCAGCCAAGCCCTCCCAGGGGGTAGAGGTGGCTACACCTTC
size: .; V: TRBV29-1; D: TRBD1; J: TRBJ2-2; CDR3: CSVGTGVGELFF; DNA: TGCAGCGTTGGTACAGGGGTCGGGGAGCTGTTTTTT
size: few; V: TRBV20-1; D: .; J: TRBJ1-2; CDR3: CSAGGRRMRGYTF; DNA: TGCAGTGCCGGGGGACGGCGGATGCGCGGCTACACCTTC
size: many; V: TRBV6-5; D: .; J: TRBJ2-6; CDR3: CASSYGGRGANVLTF; DNA: TGTGCCAGCAGTTACGGGGGGCGAGGGGCCAACGTCCTGACTTTC
size: .; V: TRBV3-1; D: .; J: TRBJ1-1; CDR3: CASSQIPGSNTEAFF; DNA: TGTGCCAGCAGCCAAATCCCAGGGAGTAACACTGAAGCTTTCTTT
size: many; V: TRBV27; D: .; J: TRBJ1-5; CDR3: CASSLANWGDQPQHF; DNA: TGTGCCAGCAGTTTGGCTAACTGGGGGGATCAGCCCCAGCATTTT